This note documents a single T cell receptor beta chain sequence. No cognate antigen has been identified for it. Within one base of it there is no much larger clone, and no base qualities were kept. These data come from a study of cytomegalovirus exposure and HLA in healthy donors (dated by TCRdb to 2015 to 2018). In terms of the full investigation: In an earlier analysis of around 540 of the donors, under 300 Gb of sequence data and roughly 100 million unique TCR beta sequences from about 190 million T cells were reported. To decide whether each TCR beta V gene segment behaved as functional or pseudogenic, an earlier analysis of some 600 of the donors relied on high-throughput TCR beta sequencing. A later genetic analysis used genome-wide SNP genotypes for about 60% of the roughly 670 donors, treating that subset as a discovery cohort. Among 398 genotyped donors of the cohort, an average of about 240,000 unique TCR beta nucleotide sequences were sequenced per donor, about a sixth of them non-productive. An early release that covered roughly 600 HLA-typed donors contained 250 to 350 gigabases of sequencing data and 75 million to 100 million unique TCR sequences. Donor age, sex, ethnicity and CMV serostatus were compiled together with the repertoire data. The aim of the study was to test whether cataloging public T cell receptors could identify signatures of past pathogen exposure. Every repertoire in the discovery cohort had been generated on one and the same sequencing platform. In addition to the first cohort of hundreds of subjects, a separate validation cohort of some 120 different subjects was used. Of the roughly 390 genotyped donors, approximately 83% fell in the genetic ancestry cluster associated with self-reported Caucasian donors. The later analysis used no new phenotypic data to find candidate immune exposures, relying instead on TCR beta sequences and their occurrence across donors. Using immunosequencing, the study profiled T cell repertoires from about 610 subjects and related those repertoires to cytomegalovirus serostatus. HLA typing included class I and class II loci at four-digit resolution. The number of typed donors differed by locus: about 629-640 for A, B, C, DRB1 and DQB1; some 500 for DQA1; 606 for DPA1; and roughly 490 for DPB1. High-throughput TCR immunosequencing, statistical association of individual TCRs with disease status, and machine learning were combined to predict cytomegalovirus infection status. A later analysis re-analyzed previously published TCR beta repertoires from 650 to 800 donors and added high-resolution HLA genotyping to study TCR occurrence patterns. About five DR-DQ haplotypes were treated as single units for association and clustering because of strong linkage in the cohort. Here is what the overall study found, with its caveats: The only immune exposure information available for the cohort was CMV serostatus. The authors suggested that the approach could potentially be generalized to other disease states and immunological phenotypes. Presence/absence analyses assumed roughly uniform sequencing depth across donors, an assumption that may not hold. A cluster of highly shared sequence variants was judged likely to represent a technical artifact of the sequencing pipeline. In both the original and validation cohorts, the classifier was reported to diagnose cytomegalovirus status with high specificity and sensitivity. A total of 164 TCR beta chains were listed by the study as associated with cytomegalovirus. When HLA alleles, especially DR and DQ, strongly co-occurred, attributing TCR associations to individual alleles was difficult. Because HLA typing was missing for some donors at each locus, association tests included only the typed subset. A later analysis associated 15,000 or so TCR beta sequences with specific HLA alleles at a false discovery rate of 0.05. In an earlier analysis of approximately 590 of the donors, most TCR beta V segments appeared in productive rearrangements about 87% or about 30% of the time, broadly matching IMGT annotations. A later analysis found that HLA-associated TCR beta chains were more clonally expanded and had lower generation probabilities than equally common non-associated chains. Most TCR sequences were seen in very few donors, while some public TCRs were found in many individuals. In a later analysis, several top co-occurrence clusters were reported to appear linked to parvovirus B19, influenza, CMV and Epstein-Barr virus. In vitro tests confirmed that three of the cytomegalovirus-associated TCR beta chains recognize cytomegalovirus antigens. Because the 87-base-pair reads could not distinguish some IMGT-functional V segments, including TRBV6-2 and TRBV6-3, those segments were excluded. Some 16 rarely observed V segments, including chromosome 9 orphons, were excluded from the earlier analysis of approximately 600 of the donors because counts were too low. Correlated functional status among segregating V segments might reflect linkage disequilibrium, but an unknown experimental factor could not be ruled out. According to a later analysis, TCR association rates differed among HLA loci, with DRB1 alleles showing the most associated TCRs and HLA-C alleles showing the fewest. An association between a missense DCLRE1C variant and V-gene and J-gene trimming of TCR beta chains was found in a later genetic analysis and replicated in an independent cohort. A later genetic analysis reported fewer N-insertions in productive TCRs among donors in an Asian-associated ancestry cluster than the roughly 670-donor mean. A later analysis found that most CMV-associated TCR beta chains appeared HLA-restricted, with HLA associations seemingly driven largely by CMV exposure. This cohort had only TCR beta chains sequenced, and the lack of alpha or paired-chain data limited which features could be detected. A further reported finding was that TCR beta sequences accurately predicted the HLA-A and HLA-B alleles for most subjects in the first cohort.

The cohort consisted of 600 or so healthy bone marrow donors. At the time of sampling, all cohort members were nominally healthy, though unrecorded immune exposures were likely present. The donor tested CMV seropositive and was one of the 289 seropositive cohort members. Each donor provided a peripheral blood sample, and peripheral blood mononuclear cells were used for TCR beta sequencing. The Qiagen DNeasy Blood Extraction Kit was used to extract genomic DNA from the blood cell samples. Receptor libraries were prepared by the immunoSEQ multiplex PCR assay. A mixture of 60 forward primers for TCR Vbeta segments and 13 reverse primers for TCR Jbeta segments was used in the multiplex PCR. A multiplex PCR assay on genomic DNA amplified the CDR3 region of rearranged TCR beta genes. On the Illumina HiSeq System, the amplified TCR beta libraries were sequenced as 87-base-pair reads. In the authors' own workflow: A later analysis tallied approximately 87 million unique TCR beta chains across the approximately 670 repertoires, and roughly 11 million of those chains were shared by two or more donors. To remove PCR and sequencing errors, raw reads were error-corrected and collapsed into unique sequences using a nearest-neighbor algorithm that merged closely related sequences. CDR3 sequences were aligned to IMGT reference sequences to assign V, D and J gene segments. For a sequence to be retained, at least a six-nucleotide match to both a V gene segment and a J gene segment was required. A rearrangement was called productive if the CDR3 had no stop codons and remained in frame with V and J, and every other rearrangement was called non-productive. CDR3 was defined by IMGT convention, running from the second conserved V-encoded cysteine to the conserved J-encoded phenylalanine. In an earlier analysis of around 570 of the donors, sequences lacking an unambiguous match to a single V gene segment were excluded. In an earlier analysis of about 590 of the donors, a V segment was called functional when productive rearrangements were above 56.7%, and segregating when the standard deviation between donors exceeded 5%. A statistical classification framework was built to diagnose cytomegalovirus status from the catalog of TCR beta chain sequences. A later analysis assigned V and J genes by comparing TCR nucleotide sequences with IMGT/GENE-DB human TR gene sequences. The TCRdist pipeline was used in a later analysis to assign CDR3 sequences and most-parsimonious VDJ recombination scenarios. In a later analysis, each TCR beta chain was defined by its CDR3 amino acid sequence together with its V-gene family, and reads without a unique V-gene family were excluded. A later analysis removed several hundred highly shared, low-generation-probability nucleotide sequences to deal with suspected cross-contamination and a sequencing artifact. A later analysis calculated a clonal expansion index for each public chain from normalized within-repertoire ranks of inferred template counts. In a later analysis, generation probabilities were computed using a VDJ recombination model fitted to out-of-frame rearrangements, and the results were checked against IGoR. Hypergeometric tests were used in a later analysis to score TCR-TCR, TCR-HLA and TCR-CMV co-occurrence, with a repertoire-size bias correction applied to the TCR pairs. In a later analysis, false discovery rates were estimated by permuting HLA or CMV assignments 20 times. In a later analysis, co-occurring TCRs were grouped using DBSCAN, and TCRdist sequence similarity was added for clustering within HLA-allele-positive subsets. Repertoires with fewer than 30,000 or more than 120,000 public chains, plus five repertoires with anomalous nucleotide sharing, were excluded from co-occurrence clustering. This immuneACCESS table, as held by TCRdb, lists in-frame sequences with V and J called but not all clones. Of the missing ones, under half trace to an unresolved V gene in checked studies; the others have no known cause. From that table come the V and J calls and clone size; the DNA was used to work out D and trimming. For this sample the table gives about 200,000 clones, of which 81% were detected only once. 3.4% of the sample comes from the top ten.

The CDR3 has 15 amino acids, counting the end cysteine and phenylalanine. The kept DNA is CDR3 alone, 45 bases in frame from the first base. CDR1 and CDR2 were assigned from the germline V gene as SGHTA and FQGTGA. Trimming takes 5 bases from V and 0 bases from J, and the germline ends sit 12 bases apart. Recombination joined TRBV7-3 with TRBJ2-3; the D gene cannot be named for sure. The receptor was derived from a middle-aged man in good health and CMV-seropositive. Sequenced input: PBMCs. The CDR3 corresponds to CASSPTTTSTDTQYF. The DNA sequence is TGTGCCAGCAGCCCGACGACAACTAGCACAGATACGCAGTATTTT.